This entry describes one TCR beta chain. This record belongs to a study of blood T cell repertoires in COVID-19. About the study: Specimens from acute and convalescent COVID-19 originated in the United States, Italy and Spain. Sample material is recorded as cDNA or gDNA derived from T cells, B-cell-depleted T cells, or PBMCs.

As processed by the authors: Amplified reference gene primers provided the basis for estimating nucleated cell counts. Some clones are missing from TCRdb's copy, which holds only in-frame ones; the method was immunoSEQ multiplex PCR. V and J calls and clone size come straight from that table; D and trimming were deduced from the DNA. The sample carries around 67,000 clones, 87% recorded once. This TCR derives from a woman aged 80 or older with acute or convalescent COVID-19. Material: peripheral blood.

CDR3 DNA sequence: TGTGCCACCTCCACGACAGGGGGCTCCGGGGAGCTGTTTTTT. Translated: CATSTTGGSGELFF. The rearrangement joins TRBV24-1 to TRBJ2-2; 10 nucleotides line up with TRBD1. The junction had 6 bases not matched to a gene; V was cut back by 9 bases and J by 6 bases. Looked up from germline, CDR1 is KGHDR and CDR2 is SFDVKD. The CDR3 spans 14 residues.